The 20 T cell receptor beta chains below come from one sample, sequenced in a study of control samples from healthy donors and cancer patients. TCRdb keeps only in-frame clones here, not all; method: immunoSEQ multiplex PCR. The sample includes nearly 200,000 clones, about nine tenths of them seen just once. Material for sequencing was blood. Receptors were obtained from a man aged 30-40 years in good health.

The chain uses TRBV21-1 and TRBJ1-2; the D call in the table, TRBD1, was not verified against the DNA. TRBV21-1 is labeled a pseudogene. The CDR3 contains 16 residues. In nucleotides, the CDR3 is TGTGCCAGCAGCCCCGACAGGGTGGGTTGTAACTATGGCTACACCTTC. Translation gives CASSPDRVGCNYGYTF.

The chain uses TRBV2 and TRBJ1-2; 7 bases are a match to TRBD1. Germline assignment: CDR1 SNHLY and CDR2 FYNNEI. This CDR3 comprises 15 residues. The V and J ends lost 2 bases and 0 bases, in that order; junction bases with no gene match: 3. CDR3 coding DNA: TGTGCCAGCAGTGAACGGGGACAGCCTAACTATGGCTACACCTTC. It yields the protein CASSERGQPNYGYTF.

The chain carries TRBV2 and TRBJ1-5; D unclear. V lost 2 bases and J 4 bases, leaving 6 bases between the germline ends. The CDR3 runs to 13 residues. The germline V gene has CDR1 SNHLY and CDR2 FYNNEI. Here the CDR3 DNA reads TGTGCCAGCAGTGAACACGGGAATCAGCCCCAGCATTTT. It yields the protein CASSEHGNQPQHF.

The rearrangement joins TRBV5-1 to TRBJ2-3; D uncertain. Trimming stripped 4 bases from V and 1 base from J, with 4 bases between. CDR1 is SGHRS and CDR2 is YFSETQ in the germline V gene. CDR3 length: 12 amino acids. The CDR3 loop is CASSARTDTQYF. The CDR3, as DNA: TGCGCCAGCAGCGCACGCACAGATACGCAGTATTTT. Full variable domain (missing parts from reference TRBV5-1 and TRBJ2-3): KAGVTQTPRYLIKTRGQQVTLSCSPISGHRSVSWYQQTPGQGLQFLFEYFSETQRNKGNFPGRFSGRQFSNSRSEMNVSTLELGDSALYLCASSARTDTQYFGPGTRLTVL.

V is TRBV5-1 and J is TRBJ2-3; D could derive from TRBD1 or TRBD2 (6 bases each). The CDR3 sequence is 15 residues long. Trimming pared 4 bases from V and 3 bases from J, leaving 15 bases between. Germline V gene data show CDR1 as SGHRS and CDR2 as YFSETQ. The CDR3, as DNA: TGCGCCAGCAGCACCTCGGGGGCAACGACAGATACGCAGTATTTT. Protein product: CASSTSGATTDTQYF.

The V call is TRBV12-2, the J call TRBJ1-5. TRBV12-2 is described as a pseudogene. The CDR3 consists of 19 residues. CDR3 region: CASRLRGPESSDSNQPQHF. CDR3 coding DNA: TGTGCAAGTCGCCTTAGGGGACCGGAAAGTTCAGATAGCAATCAGCCCCAGCATTTT.

A single count supports this clone. The rearrangement uses TRBV7-9 and TRBJ1-1; TRBD1 aligns across 10 bases. J lost 7 bases, V lost 4 bases, and 12 bases had no gene match. Looked up from germline, CDR1 is SEHNR and CDR2 is FQNEAQ (reference sequence). The CDR3 has 16 residues. CDR3 protein: CASSSEGVTGGIEAFF. The CDR3 DNA is TGTGCCAGCAGCTCAGAAGGGGTGACAGGGGGCATTGAAGCTTTCTTT.

CDR3 amino acids: CASSPQDYNEQFF. The CDR3 DNA is TGTGCCAGCAGTCCCCAGGACTACAATGAGCAGTTCTTC. This chain uses TRBV12-3 or TRBV12-4 with TRBJ2-1; D remains ambiguous. V shed 5 bases and J shed 3 bases, with 8 bases lying between them. The CDR3 sequence is 13 residues long.

This rearrangement joins TRBV28 to TRBJ2-3; unclear D gene. V gave up 2 bases and J gave up 4 bases, with 4 bases separating them. CDR3 size: 12 residues. Per germline, CDR1 MDHEN and CDR2 SYDVKM. This CDR3 reads CASSLMSDTQYF. CDR3 nucleotide sequence: TGTGCCAGCAGTTTAATGTCAGATACGCAGTATTTT.

This clone was found once. This chain uses TRBV3-1 (or the pseudogene TRBV3-2) with TRBJ1-2; D is unclear. Germline CDR1 reads LGHDT; CDR2 reads YNNKEL (reference sequence). V shed 4 bases and J shed 2 bases, with 17 bases lying between them. CDR3 length: 16 amino acids. In nucleotides, the CDR3 is TGTGCCAGCAGCCCGACGGTGAGGGTCCAGAACTATGGCTACACCTTC. Its translation: CASSPTVRVQNYGYTF.

This rearrangement joins TRBV4-2 to TRBJ1-1; perhaps TRBD1 as D (5 bases). Trimming pared 7 bases from V and 3 bases from J, leaving 9 bases between. Germline CDR1 and CDR2: LGHNA and YNFKEQ. The CDR3 is 12 residues long. The DNA for the CDR3 is TGTGCCAGCAAGGGGTCTGACACTGAAGCTTTCTTT. It specifies CASKGSDTEAFF.

The CDR3 is CASSLFSNEKLFF. In nucleotides, the CDR3 is TGTGCCAGCAGTTTATTCTCGAATGAAAAACTGTTTTTT. The V and J genes are TRBV27 and TRBJ1-4; D remains unclear. There are 13 residues in the CDR3. The germline V and J ends were trimmed by 1 base and 5 bases, with 5 bases remaining between them. Per germline, CDR1 MNHEY and CDR2 SMNVEV (reference sequence).

The rearrangement joins TRBV27 to TRBJ2-7; 7 nucleotides agree with TRBD1. The V gene's germline CDR1 is MNHEY and CDR2 SMNVEV (reference sequence). The CDR3 covers 13 residues. J was trimmed by 1 base and V by 7 bases; bases with no gene match: 4. The CDR3 nucleotides are TGTGCCAGCACCCAGACAGGGTCCTACGAGCAGTACTTC. This encodes CASTQTGSYEQYF.

J is TRBJ2-1 and V is TRBV7-8, with D maybe TRBD2 (6 bases). The CDR3 length is 15 residues. Per the germline V gene, CDR1 is SGHVS and CDR2 is FQNEAQ. The V and J ends lost 5 bases and 3 bases respectively, with 14 bases between them. Here the CDR3 DNA reads TGTGCCAGCAGCCCGACTAGTAGTGTCTACAATGAGCAGTTCTTC. Amino acids: CASSPTSSVYNEQFF. The entire variable domain, with the rest obtained from reference TRBV7-8 and TRBJ2-1, is as follows: GAGVSQSPRYKVAKRGQDVALRCDPISGHVSLFWYQQALGQGPEFLTYFQNEAQLDKSGLPSDRFFAERPEGSVSTLKIQRTQQEDSAVYLCASSPTSSVYNEQFFGPGTRLTVL.

V and J are TRBV27 and TRBJ2-1, with 11 bases identical to TRBD2. The germline V gene encodes CDR1 MNHEY and CDR2 SMNVEV (reference sequence). This CDR3 has 17 amino acids. Unmatched junction bases numbered 12, after V lost 5 bases and J lost 6 bases. The chain's CDR3 is CASSRRPLAGGFNEQFF. In DNA form, the CDR3 reads TGTGCCAGCAGTCGAAGGCCCCTAGCGGGGGGCTTCAATGAGCAGTTCTTC.

This rearrangement joins TRBV4-1 to TRBJ1-6; 9 bases map to TRBD1. This CDR3 contains 17 residues. Germline-derived CDR1 and CDR2 are MGHRA and YSYEKL. V trimming: 0 bases; J trimming: 7 bases; junction bases outside the gene matches: 7. DNA of the CDR3: TGCGCCAGCAGCCAAGACCCTTACAGGGGGCGGAATTCACCCCTCCACTTT. Amino acids: CASSQDPYRGRNSPLHF.

The rearrangement uses TRBV30 and TRBJ1-5; D remains unclear. Germline CDR1 is GTSNPN and CDR2 is SVGIG (reference sequence). CDR3 size: 14 residues. The V end lost 3 bases, the J end lost 0 bases, and 9 bases lay between the germline ends. CDR3 sequence reads: CAWSWRNSNQPQHF. The CDR3 nucleotides are TGTGCCTGGAGCTGGCGGAATAGCAATCAGCCCCAGCATTTT.

In this sample, this clone turned up once. The rearrangement links TRBV13 to TRBJ1-1; D gene uncertain. The germline V gene encodes CDR1 PRHDT and CDR2 FYEKMQ (reference sequence). The CDR3 is 15 residues long. Trimming took 0 bases from V and 0 from J, leaving 8 bases between them. For the CDR3, the DNA is TGTGCCAGCAGCTTAGGACAGCTCATGAACACTGAAGCTTTCTTT. Translated: CASSLGQLMNTEAFF. The variable domain in full, with the rest retrieved from reference TRBV13 and TRBJ1-1, is AAGVIQSPRHLIKEKRETATLKCYPIPRHDTVYWYQQGPGQDPQFLISFYEKMQSDKGSIPDRFSAQQFSDYHSELNMSSLELGDSALYFCASSLGQLMNTEAFFGQGTRLTVV.

The chain recombines TRBV5-1 with TRBJ1-4, with D perhaps TRBD1 (5 bases). The CDR3 covers 15 residues. Germline CDR1 and CDR2: SGHRS and YFSETQ. V dropped 1 base and J dropped 4 bases, with 11 bases sitting between them. CDR3 in DNA: TGCGCCAGCAGCTTGTCTACAGGCGGTAATGAAAAACTGTTTTTT. Translated: CASSLSTGGNEKLFF.

The chain has TRBV23-1 and TRBJ1-3; no definite D call. TRBV23-1 is treated as an ORF (open reading frame) with a function not yet certain. Trimming stripped 2 bases from V and 0 bases from J, with 11 bases between. The CDR3 consists of 16 residues. The chain's CDR3 is CASSQERPPSGNTIYF. The DNA for the CDR3 is TGCGCCAGCAGTCAAGAACGTCCACCCTCTGGAAACACCATATATTTT.